Sequencing of this T cell receptor beta chain was carried out in a study of blood T cells in healthy people across ages. Study-level results: Since the PBMCs were unsorted, naive and antigen-experienced cells could not be conclusively compared.

A note on this clonotype: The antigen is not known.

A second PCR of about 7 to 12 cycles used a sample-barcoded 5' primer and a J-beta primer mix. TCRdb analysed the 5' RACE reads with MiXCR anew, one entry per CDR3 protein. Here the sample spans approximately 940,000 distinct CDR3 sequences, 40% to 60% being singletons. This CDR3 has 15 residues. Germline-derived CDR1 and CDR2 are SGHRS and YFSETQ. The germline V and J ends were trimmed by 3 bases and 2 bases, with 14 bases remaining between them. The clonotype was recovered from a man in his thirties or forties in good health. The chain joins TRBV5-1 to TRBJ2-5; the D gene could be TRBD1 or TRBD2 (5 bases each). Sequenced input: blood. Here the CDR3 reads CASSSLAWGQETQYF. CDR3 nucleotide sequence: TGCGCCAGCAGCTCCTTAGCATGGGGGCAAGAGACCCAGTACTTC.